Listed below are T cell receptor beta chains from one sample, sequenced in a study of Tregs in tolerant kidney transplant recipients. Their specific antigens are unknown. The table came from immunoSEQ multiplex PCR; TCRdb's copy has only in-frame clones and leaves some out. The data contain 15,000 to 20,000 clones, roughly two thirds of them singletons. Sequencing was performed on Tregs from blood cultured with allogeneic cells. The source of these receptors is a human donor in good health. The CDR3 runs from the conserved cysteine through the conserved F or W. The D gene is left open where the match is weak. The listing skips clone size in some rows; elsewhere it reads once, few, many or a size class.

TRBD1,TRBJ1-2,.,TRBV19,TGTGCCAGTAAAAGACAGGGTACCCGACCTTATGGCTACACCTTC,CASKRQGTRPYGYTF
TRBD1,TRBJ1-5,.,TRBV4-1,TGCGCCAGCAGCCGGGACAGGGGGACTCAGCCCCAGCATTTT,CASSRDRGTQPQHF
TRBD2,TRBJ2-1,.,TRBV5-1,TGCGCCAGCAGCTTGCCTAGCGGGAGTTCCTACAATGAGCAGTTCTTC,CASSLPSGSSYNEQFF
.,TRBJ1-1,few,TRBV15,TGTGCCACCAGCAGAGTGGCAGGAGGAGCTTTCTTT,CATSRVAGGAFF
.,TRBJ1-1,.,TRBV27,TGTGCCAGCAGTGTGGGCGTGGCAGCTATGAACACTGAAGCTTTCTTT,CASSVGVAAMNTEAFF
.,TRBJ1-1,once,TRBV7-9,TGTGCCAGCAGCTTACTAGTCAGGGGCGGGATGGCTTTCTTT,CASSLLVRGGMAFF
.,TRBJ2-1,few,TRBV19,TGTGCCAGTAGTATAGCCGCGACTAGTAGCCATGAGCAGTTCTTC,CASSIAATSSHEQFF
TRBD1,TRBJ1-1,.,TRBV7-9,TGTGCCAGCATACAACAGGGGCCCAACACTGAAGCTTTCTTT,CASIQQGPNTEAFF
.,TRBJ2-7,.,TRBV6-6,TGTGCCAGCAGTTTTGGGTCGATCCACAACGAGCAGTACTTC,CASSFGSIHNEQYF
.,TRBJ1-2,.,TRBV19,TGTGCCAGTAGTGGTACAAACTATGGCTACACCTTC,CASSGTNYGYTF
.,TRBJ2-4,.,TRBV21-1,TGTGCCAGCAGCAAAGTTGAAGACAGACCTGAACCGCAAAAAAACATTCAGTACTTC,CASSKVEDRPEPQKNIQYF
.,TRBJ2-5,.,TRBV29-1,TGCAGCGCTGACAGGACAGAGACCCAGTACTTC,CSADRTETQYF
.,TRBJ2-3,once,TRBV30,TGTGCCTGTCAATTATCGGGGGCTCGTACAGATACGCAGTATTTT,CACQLSGARTDTQYF
.,TRBJ1-5,.,TRBV6-5,TGTGCCACCTCCTCCTATAGCAATCAGCCCCAGCATTTT,CATSSYSNQPQHF
.,TRBJ1-1,.,TRBV5-1,TGCGCCAGCAGAAACAGTGGGAACACTGAAGCTTTCTTT,CASRNSGNTEAFF
TRBD1,TRBJ1-6,.,TRBV5-1,TGCGCCAGCAGCCCCGGACAGGGGGCTCTCTATAATTCACCCCTCCACTTT,CASSPGQGALYNSPLHF
TRBD1,TRBJ2-5,.,TRBV18,TGTGCCAGCTCACCGAAATGGGACAGGGAGGAGACCCAGTACTTC,CASSPKWDREETQYF
.,TRBJ1-1,.,TRBV7-9,TGTGCCAGCAGCTTAAGGTTCACCGAGGGCACTGAAGCTTTCTTT,CASSLRFTEGTEAFF
TRBD2,TRBJ2-2,.,TRBV11-3,TGTGCCAGCAGCGCGTTCACTAGCGGGAACACCGGGGAGCTGTTTTTT,CASSAFTSGNTGELFF
TRBD1,TRBJ2-3,once,TRBV18,TGTGCCAGCTCACCCCGACAGGGCCCAAGCACAGATACGCAGTATTTT,CASSPRQGPSTDTQYF
.,TRBJ2-3,.,TRBV27,TGTGCCAGCAGTTACACCCCCCGCAGGTTGGCTGCAGATACGCAGTATTTT,CASSYTPRRLAADTQYF
TRBD2,TRBJ2-1,.,TRBV11-2,TGTGCCAGCAGCGGATGGACTAGCGGGAGAAGTGGCAATGAGCAGTTCTTC,CASSGWTSGRSGNEQFF
TRBD1,TRBJ2-4,.,TRBV7-2,TGTGCCAGCAGCCCCGTCGGACAGGGGAAGGGGAACATTCAGTACTTC,CASSPVGQGKGNIQYF
TRBD1,TRBJ2-7,.,TRBV6-1,TGTGCCAGCAGAGACCCCGGGACAGGGGTCTACGAGCAGTACTTC,CASRDPGTGVYEQYF
.,TRBJ1-1,.,TRBV21-1,TGTGCCAGCAGCGGGGGGGAGTGGGGACAGTTGAGAGGCAACACTGAAGCTTTCTTT,CASSGGEWGQLRGNTEAFF
.,TRBJ2-5,few,TRBV30,TGTGCCTGGAGTGTATTAATTTTCCAAGAGACCCAGTACTTC,CAWSVLIFQETQYF
.,TRBJ1-4,once,TRBV19,TGTGCCAGTAGTAACAGGGCCCCAACTAATGAAAAACTGTTTTTT,CASSNRAPTNEKLFF
.,TRBJ2-1,.,TRBV18,TGTGCCAGCTCACCACTGTCCGGAAACCAAAACAATGAGCAGTTCTTC,CASSPLSGNQNNEQFF
.,TRBJ1-2,few,TRBV28,TGTGCCAGCAGTTTCCCCCCTCCGAAAACAGAATATGGCTACACCTTC,CASSFPPPKTEYGYTF
TRBD1,TRBJ1-2,.,TRBV5-1,TGCGCCAGCAAACCCAGGGGGGGATTCGACTACACCTTC,CASKPRGGFDYTF
.,TRBJ2-4,.,TRBV5-1,TGCGCCAGCAGCCCTGCCCCAGCCAAAAACATTCAGTACTTC,CASSPAPAKNIQYF
.,TRBJ2-3,.,TRBV19,TGTGCCAGTAGTATAGGGGCCTTTGGCACAGATACGCAGTATTTT,CASSIGAFGTDTQYF